This TCR beta chain was sequenced in a study of T cells in tuberculosis. Trimming took 5 bases from V and 1 from J; bases not matched to a gene: 8. The V gene's germline CDR1 is LGHNT and CDR2 FRNRAP. CDR3 length equals 16 residues. Sequencing used immunoSEQ multiplex PCR; TCRdb keeps in-frame clones, though not all of them. The data show 30,000 to 35,000 clones, 92% seen once. J is TRBJ2-7 and V is TRBV12-5; TRBD1 matches 10 bases. The receptor comes from a donor between 5 and 29 years old with latent tuberculosis or without tuberculosis infection. Some clones in this sample may be carry-over from other donors' samples. Sequencing used PBMCs. The CDR3 bases are TGTGCTAGTGGTCCACCGGGACAGGGGACTTCCTACGAGCAGTACTTC. It specifies CASGPPGQGTSYEQYF. The complete variable domain, with remaining parts taken from reference TRBV12-5 and TRBJ2-7, reads DARVTQTPRHKVTEMGQEVTMRCQPILGHNTVFWYRQTMMQGLELLAYFRNRAPLDDSGMPKDRFSAEMPDATLATLKIQPSEPRDSAVYFCASGPPGQGTSYEQYFGPGTRLTVT.